A selection of T cell receptor beta chains follows, all from one sample in a study of cytomegalovirus exposure and HLA in healthy donors. Here immunoSEQ multiplex PCR was the method, and the copy in TCRdb shows in-frame clones only, minus some. The sample's table shows 100,000 to 150,000 clones. The sequencing sample was made of PBMCs. The origin of the receptors is a middle-aged woman in good health and CMV-seropositive. Both conserved end residues are part of each CDR3. The D gene is left open where the match is weak.

TRBV19	.	CASSLGRGDNDQPQHF
TRBV7-6	.	CASSWRLGLNNEQFF
TRBV13	.	CASSPRVSTETYGYTF
TRBV10-3	TRBD2	CAISEYGTSGITDTQYF
TRBV10-3	.	CAISGPPLAYSYEQYF
TRBV7-2	.	CASSLVQAYIQYF
TRBV19	.	CASSVGRTNEKLFF
TRBV5-1	TRBD1	CASSWRQGQGNSPLHF
TRBV7-9	TRBD2	CASSFSGRALEQYF
TRBV2	TRBD2	CASTGLETYEQYF
TRBV21-1	.	CASSKEGDSTTYEQYF
TRBV27	.	CASILGGSGTISTDTQYF
TRBV5-5	.	CASSLAGRGTNSPLHF
TRBV6-5	.	CASSVGTQDQPQHF
TRBV6-5	TRBD1	CASRLSRVTGNEQYF
TRBV16	TRBD2	CASQLIGRGGGETQYF
TRBV28	TRBD2	CASSSFTSGSVGDTQYF
TRBV28	.	CASRKSRGREKLFF
TRBV10-3	TRBD2	CAISESGAVTSGPYEQYF
TRBV6-5	.	CASSYSSFGQAYEQYF
TRBV7-4	.	CASSLVETASYEQYF
TRBV7-8	TRBD2	CASSLVQREGGGELFF
TRBV5-5	.	CASSLLPSLGREGTQYF